This paragraph reports one T cell receptor (beta chain). The target of this receptor is not known. No much larger clone exists at a distance of one base, and base qualities are not known. The intended sense of this specimen's time point label: persistent/refractory GD, antithyroid drugs over 5 years with positive TRAb. RNA was extracted from PBMCs in TRIzol for both TCR sequencing and RNA sequencing. Graves' disease was diagnosed according to American Thyroid Association guidelines. Patients were recruited from an endocrinology department in Xi'an, China. Each patient gave approximately 10 milliliters of peripheral blood, collected in an EDTA anticoagulant tube. Ficoll Paque Plus density gradient separation was used to isolate PBMCs, and no further T cell sorting was done. An Agilent 2100 Bioanalyzer and agarose gel were used to check RNA quality, while a NanoDrop 2000 measured RNA concentration. The sample is drawn from a study of regulatory T cells in long-lasting Graves disease (dated by TCRdb to 2020 to 2022). In terms of the full investigation: To count as having persistent Graves' disease, a patient had to have received antithyroid drug treatment for over 5 years with TSH receptor autoantibodies remaining persistently positive. This study used TCR sequencing and RNA sequencing of peripheral blood to compare persistent Graves' disease patients against newly diagnosed Graves' disease patients. The study took place in China and was registered as a clinical trial. TCR sequencing covered about 13 persistent and approximately 20 newly diagnosed Graves' disease patients, some 35 samples in total. Persistent Graves' disease patients in the clinical cohort had taken antithyroid drugs for about 10.3 years on average.

CDR1 and CDR2, per the germline V gene (reference sequence), are DFQATT and SNEGSKA. At the junction V is shortened by 3 bases and J by 5 bases; bases outside the gene matches: 5. CDR3 length: 14 amino acids, cysteine to phenylalanine. CDR3 DNA is the only sequence kept; it has 42 bases, read in frame from the first base. Library creation used multiplex PCR. TCRdb records Illumina HiSeq 4000 as the sequencer. iRepertoire HTBI primers and Arm-PCR amplification of CDR3 regions were used to construct TCR beta libraries. Gel purification was performed on PCR products prior to sequencing. In the original analysis: Gene usage analysis of CDR3 amino acid clonotypes used the 60 to 80 TRBV and some 15 TRBJ segments found across samples. COPE and FqMerger were used to merge filtered high-quality paired reads into contigs. BLAST was used to align contigs to the IMGT TRBV, TRBD and TRBJ reference genes, and CDR3 was defined following IMGT. Any clonotype with a frequency above 0.1% was counted as a highly expanded clone. Shannon entropy was used to measure repertoire diversity, and the Gini coefficient was used to measure V-J evenness. A clonotype found in more than one individual was treated as public. In TCRdb, the public reads were trimmed at Q25 with fastp and aligned with MiXCR, with productive beta chains retained. Every distinct CDR3 protein forms one entry, paired with its most common genes and DNA. The V and J calls here are based on TCRdb, not the publication. The sample profile shows 300,000 to 500,000 distinct CDR3 sequences; under 25% of them were found once. Around 21% of the sample goes to the ten largest clones.

What the research found in general, with its limitations: Only the TCR beta chain was sequenced and analyzed. Patients with persistent disease shared more public clonotypes (fewer than 3,000) than newly diagnosed patients did (approximately 970). Persistent Graves' disease patients showed lower TCR Shannon entropy and fewer highly expanded clones than newly diagnosed patients, suggesting clonal expansion. Persistent disease showed preferential use of TRBV28, TRBJ1-2 and TRBJ2-5, whereas newly diagnosed disease favored TRBV20-1 and TRBJ2-1. The authors acknowledged the small sample size as a limitation that may reduce accuracy. Because the primary lesion, thyroid tissue, could not be accessed, the study looked at peripheral blood alone.

Recombination joined TRBV20-1 with TRBJ2-1; 9 junctional bases match TRBD1. The sample in question was peripheral blood mononuclear cells (PBMCs), obtained when the disease was refractory, from a patient treated with antithyroid drugs. This sequence was found in a female donor with Graves disease. The DNA is TGCAGTGCTAGCCGGACAGGGGTCCACAATGAGCAGTTCTTC. Translated, this is CSASRTGVHNEQFF.